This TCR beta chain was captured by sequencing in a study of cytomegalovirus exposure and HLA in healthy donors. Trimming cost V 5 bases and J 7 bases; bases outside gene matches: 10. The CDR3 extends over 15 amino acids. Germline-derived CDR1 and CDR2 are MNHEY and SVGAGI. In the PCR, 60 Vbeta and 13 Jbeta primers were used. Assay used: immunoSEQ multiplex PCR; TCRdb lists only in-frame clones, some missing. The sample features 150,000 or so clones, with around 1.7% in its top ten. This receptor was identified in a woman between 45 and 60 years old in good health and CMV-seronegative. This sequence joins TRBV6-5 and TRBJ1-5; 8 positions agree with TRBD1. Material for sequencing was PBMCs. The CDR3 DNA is TGTGCCAGCAGTCGTGACGGACAGGGTCAACAGCCCCAGCATTTT. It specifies CASSRDGQGQQPQHF.